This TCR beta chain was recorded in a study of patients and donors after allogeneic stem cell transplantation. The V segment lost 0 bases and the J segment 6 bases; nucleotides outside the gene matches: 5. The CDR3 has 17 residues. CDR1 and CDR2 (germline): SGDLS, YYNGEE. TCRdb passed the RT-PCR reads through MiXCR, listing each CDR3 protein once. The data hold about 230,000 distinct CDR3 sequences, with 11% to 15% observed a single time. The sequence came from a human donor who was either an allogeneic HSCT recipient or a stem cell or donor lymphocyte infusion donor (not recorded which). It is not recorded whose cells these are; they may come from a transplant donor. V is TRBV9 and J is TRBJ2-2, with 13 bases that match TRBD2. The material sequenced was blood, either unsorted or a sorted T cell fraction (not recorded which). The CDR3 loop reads CASSVGRTSGRPGELFF. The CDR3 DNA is TGTGCCAGCAGCGTAGGGAGGACTAGCGGGAGACCCGGGGAGCTGTTTTTT.